Each of the 18 T cell receptor beta chains below was sequenced from the same sample in a study of cytomegalovirus exposure and HLA in healthy donors. PCR used 60 Vbeta primers and 13 Jbeta primers. The protocol was immunoSEQ multiplex PCR, while the TCRdb copy is restricted to in-frame clones and leaves out a portion. The table lists 150,000 to 200,000 clones, roughly 79% of them singletons. The sequencing sample was made of PBMCs. These receptors were obtained from a woman aged 40 to 50 in good health and CMV-seronegative.

This clone came up once. The V gene is TRBV2, the J gene TRBJ2-3; D is uncertain. This CDR3 spans 14 amino acids. Trimming took 4 bases from V and 0 from J, leaving 8 bases between them. Germline V gene data show CDR1 as SNHLY and CDR2 as FYNNEI. The CDR3: CASSGDTSTDTQYF. The CDR3 nucleotides read TGTGCCAGCAGTGGTGACACTAGCACAGATACGCAGTATTTT.

The chain joins TRBV6-1 to TRBJ2-6; D perhaps matches TRBD2 (5 bases). V was pared by 2 bases and J by 2 bases, with 13 bases between. The germline V gene encodes CDR1 MNHNS and CDR2 SASEGT. The CDR3 extends over 17 amino acids. The CDR3 sequence: CASSENPPGAGANVLTF. The CDR3 DNA reads as TGTGCCAGCAGTGAAAACCCACCCGGGGCTGGGGCCAACGTCCTGACTTTC.

J is TRBJ1-1 and V is TRBV2; a possible D gene is TRBD1 (6 bases). Germline V lookup: CDR1 SNHLY, CDR2 FYNNEI. The CDR3 has 15 residues. With 6 bases removed from V and 0 bases from J, the gap between germline ends came to 14 bases. In DNA form, the CDR3 reads TGTGCCAGCAGAGACCGGGACATCGTGAACACTGAAGCTTTCTTT. This sequence encodes CASRDRDIVNTEAFF.

This sequence joins TRBV7-9 and TRBJ2-1; maybe TRBD2 (6 bases). The CDR3 contains 14 residues. V dropped 1 base and J dropped 12 bases, with 16 bases sitting between them. Per germline, CDR1 SEHNR and CDR2 FQNEAQ (reference sequence). The CDR3 DNA follows: TGTGCCAGCAGCTTAGATGGGACTCCCCCTGGGCAGTTCTTC. It encodes CASSLDGTPPGQFF. The whole variable domain, remainder taken from reference TRBV7-9 and TRBJ2-1, is DTGVSQNPRHKITKRGQNVTFRCDPISEHNRLYWYRQTLGQGPEFLTYFQNEAQLEKSRLLSDRFSAERPKGSFSTLEIQRTEQGDSAMYLCASSLDGTPPGQFFGPGTRLTVL.

This sequence joins TRBV6-1 and TRBJ2-7; tentatively, D is TRBD2 (5 bases). CDR1 and CDR2 (germline): MNHNS, SASEGT. V shed 8 bases and J shed 2 bases, with 19 bases lying between them. The CDR3 spans 15 residues. The CDR3 DNA reads as TGTGCCAGCCCTTCCGGGGTCCAAGGGACCTACGAGCAGTACTTC. Its translation is CASPSGVQGTYEQYF.

The V gene is TRBV11-3, the J gene TRBJ2-1; 10 nucleotides line up with TRBD1. This CDR3 contains 15 residues. The V and J ends lost 1 base and 8 bases, in that order; junction bases with no gene match: 5. Germline CDR1 is SGHNT and CDR2 is YENEEA. CDR3 nucleotide sequence: TGTGCCAGCAGCTTAGGGGACAGGGGTTGGGATGAGCAGTTCTTC. Its protein product is CASSLGDRGWDEQFF. The entire variable domain, with the rest obtained from reference TRBV11-3 and TRBJ2-1, is as follows: EAGVVQSPRYKIIEKKQPVAFWCNPISGHNTLYWYLQNLGQGPELLIRYENEEAVDDSQLPKDRFSAERLKGVDSTLKIQPAELGDSAVYLCASSLGDRGWDEQFFGPGTRLTVL.

The chain combines TRBV28 with TRBJ1-2; 9 bases agree with TRBD1. Germline V lookup: CDR1 MDHEN, CDR2 SYDVKM. This CDR3 is 15 amino acids long. Unmatched junction bases numbered 13, after V lost 8 bases and J lost 6 bases. CDR3 sequence (DNA): TGTGCCAGCTATGTATTCGGGACAGGGACCCATGGCTACACCTTC. Amino acids: CASYVFGTGTHGYTF.

J is TRBJ1-1 and V is TRBV12-5; maybe TRBD1 (5 bases). The CDR3 is 15 residues long. Looked up from germline, CDR1 is LGHNT and CDR2 is FRNRAP. The germline V and J ends were trimmed by 0 bases and 4 bases, with 12 bases remaining between them. CDR3 residues: CASGLVLSGRTEAFF. In DNA form, the CDR3 reads TGTGCTAGTGGTTTGGTACTATCAGGGCGCACTGAAGCTTTCTTT.

This clone was detected a few times. The CDR3 here is CASSETQLQETQYF. The DNA of the CDR3 is TGTGCCAGCAGTGAAACCCAGTTACAAGAGACCCAGTACTTC. V and J are TRBV6-1 and TRBJ2-5; D gene ambiguous. V dropped 2 bases and J dropped 2 bases, with 9 bases sitting between them. The CDR3 runs to 14 residues. Germline V gene lookup returns CDR1 MNHNS and CDR2 SASEGT.

This clone has just one count. The CDR3 spells CASTKDRAYEQYF. The CDR3 bases are TGTGCCAGTACCAAGGACAGGGCCTACGAGCAGTACTTC. The V call is TRBV7-9, the J call TRBJ2-7; 8 bases are shared with TRBD1. The trim removed 9 bases at V and 2 bases at J, leaving 6 bases unmatched. Germline V gene lookup returns CDR1 SEHNR and CDR2 FQNEAQ (reference sequence). The CDR3 runs 13 residues. The entire variable domain, with the rest obtained from reference TRBV7-9 and TRBJ2-7, is as follows: DTGVSQNPRHKITKRGQNVTFRCDPISEHNRLYWYRQTLGQGPEFLTYFQNEAQLEKSRLLSDRFSAERPKGSFSTLEIQRTEQGDSAMYLCASTKDRAYEQYFGPGTRLTVT.

V is TRBV5-4 and J is TRBJ1-2; 8 bases match TRBD1. Germline V CDR1 and CDR2: SGHNT, YYREEE (reference sequence). V shed 7 bases and J 7 bases; nucleotides not matched to a gene: 18. The CDR3 loop spans 16 amino acids. CDR3 amino acids: CASEQRTGKVGGGYTF. The CDR3 DNA is TGTGCCAGCGAGCAGAGGACAGGGAAAGTCGGGGGTGGCTACACCTTC.

For this clone: One end of the junction does not line up with germline, which may come from a read error. The gene calls are TRBV7-9 and TRBJ2-7; D call uncertain. Looked up from germline, CDR1 is SEHNR and CDR2 is FQNEAQ (reference sequence). The length of the CDR3 is 10 residues. The CDR3 sequence: CSSSLHEQYF. The CDR3 nucleotides are TGTTCCAGCAGCTTACATGAGCAGTACTTC.

The V and J genes are TRBV5-6 and TRBJ1-5, with 12 bases aligning to TRBD1. Germline trimming cut 3 bases from V and 7 bases from J; bases unmatched to any gene: 5. The V gene's germline CDR1 is SGHDT and CDR2 YYEEEE. This CDR3 is built from 15 residues. The chain's CDR3 is CASSSGTGGWQPQHF. The CDR3 nucleotides are TGTGCCAGCAGCTCCGGGACAGGGGGCTGGCAGCCCCAGCATTTT.

V and J are TRBV30 and TRBJ2-2; no reliable D call. Germline V lookup: CDR1 GTSNPN, CDR2 SVGIG (reference sequence). The CDR3 loop spans 17 amino acids. Trimming stripped 3 bases from V and 0 bases from J, with 17 bases between. CDR3 coding DNA: TGTGCCTGGAGGTTGGGCCTACTCTCCTCGAACACCGGGGAGCTGTTTTTT. Translated: CAWRLGLLSSNTGELFF.

V usage is TRBV19 and J usage is TRBJ1-5; possible D gene TRBD1, 6 bases. The CDR3 sequence is 16 residues long. Trimming removed 5 bases at V and 3 bases at J, with 17 bases between. Per the germline V gene, CDR1 is LNHDA and CDR2 is SQIVND (reference sequence). The CDR3 is CASSPHLTGINQPQHF. The CDR3 nucleotides are TGTGCCAGTAGTCCCCACCTTACAGGGATCAATCAGCCCCAGCATTTT.

CDR3 nucleotides: TGTGCCAGCAGCCCGGGACAGCCTAATGAAAAACTGTTTTTT. Residues: CASSPGQPNEKLFF. The gene calls are TRBV7-9 and TRBJ1-4, with 7 positions matching TRBD1. The CDR3 loop spans 14 amino acids. With 5 bases clipped from V and 3 bases from J, the junction kept 3 bases outside the gene matches. Germline assignment: CDR1 SEHNR and CDR2 FQNEAQ (reference sequence). Complete variable domain (other parts from reference TRBV7-9 and TRBJ1-4): DTGVSQNPRHKITKRGQNVTFRCDPISEHNRLYWYRQTLGQGPEFLTYFQNEAQLEKSRLLSDRFSAERPKGSFSTLEIQRTEQGDSAMYLCASSPGQPNEKLFFGSGTQLSVL.

V gene TRBV6-1 combines with J gene TRBJ2-5; TRBD2 matches 8 bases. Looked up from germline, CDR1 is MNHNS and CDR2 is SASEGT. J was trimmed by 5 bases and V by 4 bases; bases with no gene match: 9. This CDR3 has 15 amino acids. The CDR3 coding sequence is TGTGCCAGCAGTGGCAACGGGAGGGCCGGGGAGACCCAGTACTTC. Its protein product is CASSGNGRAGETQYF.

The chain combines TRBV19 with TRBJ2-3; 8 bases align to TRBD2. CDR1 is LNHDA and CDR2 is SQIVND in the germline V gene (reference sequence). Germline trimming cut 7 bases from V and 2 bases from J; bases unmatched to any gene: 11. CDR3 length equals 16 residues. CDR3 DNA sequence: TGTGCCAGTATCCCCTGGGCGGGAGGCCCCACAGATACGCAGTATTTT. Translated, it gives CASIPWAGGPTDTQYF. Drawing the rest from reference TRBV19 and TRBJ2-3, the complete variable domain is DGGITQSPKYLFRKEGQNVTLSCEQNLNHDAMYWYRQDPGQGLRLIYYSQIVNDFQKGDIAEGYSVSREKKESFPLTVTSAQKNPTAFYLCASIPWAGGPTDTQYFGPGTRLTVL.